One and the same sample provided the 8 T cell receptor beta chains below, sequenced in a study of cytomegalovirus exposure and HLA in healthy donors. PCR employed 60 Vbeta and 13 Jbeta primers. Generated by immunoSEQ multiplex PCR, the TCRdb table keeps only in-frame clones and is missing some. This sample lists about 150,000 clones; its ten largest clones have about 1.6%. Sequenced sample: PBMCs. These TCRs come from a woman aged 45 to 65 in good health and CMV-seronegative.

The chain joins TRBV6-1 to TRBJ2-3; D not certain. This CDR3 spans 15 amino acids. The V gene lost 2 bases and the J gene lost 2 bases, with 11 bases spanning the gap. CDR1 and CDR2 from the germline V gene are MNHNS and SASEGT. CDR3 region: CASSERVAVTDTQYF. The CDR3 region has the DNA TGTGCCAGCAGTGAACGGGTGGCAGTCACAGATACGCAGTATTTT.

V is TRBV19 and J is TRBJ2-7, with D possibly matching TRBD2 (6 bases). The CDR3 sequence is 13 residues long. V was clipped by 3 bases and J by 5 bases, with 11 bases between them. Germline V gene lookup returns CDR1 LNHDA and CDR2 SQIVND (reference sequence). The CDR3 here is CASSMEGRHEQYF. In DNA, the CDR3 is TGTGCCAGTAGTATGGAGGGCAGGCACGAGCAGTACTTC.

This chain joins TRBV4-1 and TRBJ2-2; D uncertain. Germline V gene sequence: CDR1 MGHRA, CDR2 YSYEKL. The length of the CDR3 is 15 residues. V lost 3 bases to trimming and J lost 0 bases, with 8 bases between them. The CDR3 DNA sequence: TGCGCCAGCAGCCATGCTACAGCGAACACCGGGGAGCTGTTTTTT. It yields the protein CASSHATANTGELFF.

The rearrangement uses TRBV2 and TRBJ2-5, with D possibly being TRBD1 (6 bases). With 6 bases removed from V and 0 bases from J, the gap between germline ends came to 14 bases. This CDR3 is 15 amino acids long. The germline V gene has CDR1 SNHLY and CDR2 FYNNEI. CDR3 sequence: CASSQQGAYQETQYF. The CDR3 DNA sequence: TGTGCCAGCAGCCAACAGGGTGCGTACCAAGAGACCCAGTACTTC.

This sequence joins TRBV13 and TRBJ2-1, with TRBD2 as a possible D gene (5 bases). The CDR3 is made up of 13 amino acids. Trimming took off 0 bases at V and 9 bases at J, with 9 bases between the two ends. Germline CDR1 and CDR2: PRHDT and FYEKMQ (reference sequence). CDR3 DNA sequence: TGTGCCAGCAGCTTAGGTCGGGATATTGAGCAGTTCTTC. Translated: CASSLGRDIEQFF. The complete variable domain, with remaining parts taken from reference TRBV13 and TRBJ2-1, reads AAGVIQSPRHLIKEKRETATLKCYPIPRHDTVYWYQQGPGQDPQFLISFYEKMQSDKGSIPDRFSAQQFSDYHSELNMSSLELGDSALYFCASSLGRDIEQFFGPGTRLTVL.

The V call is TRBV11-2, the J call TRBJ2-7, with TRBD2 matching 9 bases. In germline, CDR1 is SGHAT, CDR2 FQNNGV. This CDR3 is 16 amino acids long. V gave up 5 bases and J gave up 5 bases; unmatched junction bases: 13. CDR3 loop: CASSNLQGLAGNEQYF. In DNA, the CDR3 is TGTGCCAGCAGCAACCTTCAGGGGCTAGCGGGGAACGAGCAGTACTTC.

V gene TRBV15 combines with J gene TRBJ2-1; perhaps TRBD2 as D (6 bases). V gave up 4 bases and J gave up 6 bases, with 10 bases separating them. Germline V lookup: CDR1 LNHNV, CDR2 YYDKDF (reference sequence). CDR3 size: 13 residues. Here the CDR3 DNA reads TGTGCCACCAGCATCGGGAGAACCAATGAGCAGTTCTTC. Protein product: CATSIGRTNEQFF.

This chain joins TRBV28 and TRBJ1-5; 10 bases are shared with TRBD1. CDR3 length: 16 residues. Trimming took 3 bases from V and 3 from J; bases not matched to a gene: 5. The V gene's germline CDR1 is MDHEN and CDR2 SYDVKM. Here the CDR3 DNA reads TGTGCCAGCAGTTTTTGGGACAGGGGAAACAATCAGCCCCAGCATTTT. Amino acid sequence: CASSFWDRGNNQPQHF.